This TCR beta chain stems from a study of CD8 T cells in Susac syndrome. RNA in amounts of roughly 0.5 to 1 ug was reverse transcribed with random hexamers. TCRdb redid the calling of the immunoSEQ multiplex PCR reads with MiXCR, one entry per CDR3 protein. Counted here are around 170,000 distinct CDR3 sequences, roughly 96% occurring once; the ten biggest clones make up 0.15% to 0.2%. Details on this clonotype: A junction end diverges from the germline sequence, so it may reflect a read error.

The multiple sclerosis control group consisted of treatment-naive patients whose relapsing-remitting disease, which was either stable or active, fulfilled revised McDonald criteria. Both CD4+ and CD8+ T cells were negatively isolated, and TEMRA cells underwent FACS enrichment. The CDR3 has 17 residues. Germline V gene sequence: CDR1 LNHNV, CDR2 YYDKDF (reference sequence). Material: CD8+ T cells from PBMCs. The TCR comes from a human donor with multiple sclerosis. V is TRBV15 and J is TRBJ1-4, with D possibly matching TRBD1 (5 bases). This CDR3 is CATSRDLWGGDNEKLFF. In DNA form, the CDR3 reads TGTGCCACCAGCCGAGATCTCTGGGGAGGGGATAATGAAAAACTGTTTTTT.